These 20 T cell receptor beta chains came from one sample sequenced in a study of T cells in women clearing cervical HPV infection. Assay: immunoSEQ multiplex PCR; the TCRdb copy retains only in-frame clones and omits some. The specimen's table records 31,000 or so clones. Sequenced sample: blood buffy coat. Receptors originate from a woman aged 18 to 75 with a cervical HPV16 infection that either progressed to CIN3+ or cleared (not recorded which).

The sequenced CDR3 bases are TGTGCCAGTAGGAATTTAGCTCTGGAGACC. Translation: CASRNLALET. The full CDR3 protein is CASRNLALETQYF. The rearrangement joins TRBV19 to TRBJ2-5, with D unclear. Read data end 3 residues before the CDR3 end; the end is taken from the germline J gene. CDR1 and CDR2 from the germline V gene are LNHDA and SQIVND (reference sequence). CDR3 length equals 13 residues. V shed 6 bases and J shed 5 bases, with 13 bases lying between them.

About this clone: The sequenced fragment ends 3 residues before the CDR3 boundary, so the rest is inferred from the germline J gene. This sequence joins TRBV18 and TRBJ1-1; D may be TRBD1 (5 bases). CDR1 and CDR2 (germline): KGHSH, LQKENI. Trimming left V 3 bases short and J 5 bases short, with 13 bases between. The CDR3 length is 14 residues. The sequenced CDR3 bases are TGTGCCAGCTCACCCCTTGGGGGGGGGACTGAA. This sequence encodes CASSPLGGGTE. The entire CDR3 sequence reads CASSPLGGGTEAFF.

Details on this clone: A junction end diverges from the germline sequence, so it may reflect a read error. The covered CDR3 bases are TGTGCCAGCAGCTTAGATGGGGCAGAGACG. This translates into CASSLDGAET. The entire CDR3 sequence reads CASSLDGAETQYF. The V and J genes are TRBV11-1 and TRBJ2-3; TRBD1 might be the D (5 bases). Read sequence stops 3 residues before the CDR3 end, and the germline J gene provides the missing end. Germline V CDR1 and CDR2: SGHAT, FQDESV (reference sequence). The CDR3 consists of 13 residues. The variable domain in full, completed from reference TRBV11-1 and TRBJ2-3, reads EAEVAQSPRYKITEKSQAVAFWCDPISGHATLYWYRQILGQGPELLVQFQDESVVDDSQLPKDRFSAERLKGVDSTLKIQPAELGDSAMYLCASSLDGAETQYFGPGTRLTVL.

Of note for this clone: Sequencing ends 3 residues short of the CDR3 end; the germline J gene provides the rest. The rearrangement links TRBV20-1 to TRBJ1-4; 10 bases align to TRBD1. The V gene end was trimmed by 5 bases and the J gene end by 8 bases; junction bases not matched to a gene: 8. Germline V gene lookup returns CDR1 DFQATT and CDR2 SNEGSKA (reference sequence). CDR3 length: 14 amino acids. The part of the CDR3 DNA that was read is TGCAGTGCTCCCGGCGGACAGGGGGGGGAAAAA. It specifies CSAPGGQGGEK. The CDR3 in its entirety is CSAPGGQGGEKLFF.

For this clone: Read data end 3 residues before the CDR3 end; the end is taken from the germline J gene. The genes are TRBV19 and TRBJ1-5; D may be TRBD1 (6 bases). V was clipped by 6 bases and J by 1 base, with 13 bases between them. The length of the CDR3 is 15 residues. Germline CDR1 is LNHDA and CDR2 is SQIVND (reference sequence). CDR3 DNA (partial): TGTGCCAGTAGCCCCGGAGGACAGAGCAATCAGCCC. It translates to CASSPGGQSNQP. The entire CDR3 is CASSPGGQSNQPQHF. The full variable domain, rest sourced from reference TRBV19 and TRBJ1-5, is DGGITQSPKYLFRKEGQNVTLSCEQNLNHDAMYWYRQDPGQGLRLIYYSQIVNDFQKGDIAEGYSVSREKKESFPLTVTSAQKNPTAFYLCASSPGGQSNQPQHFGDGTRLSIL.

For this clone: The DNA ends 3 residues before the CDR3 does, and the rest of the CDR3 is filled in from the germline J gene. This chain uses TRBV20-1 with TRBJ2-7, with TRBD1 identical over 9 bases. The ends lost 6 bases at V and 3 bases at J; junction bases unmatched: 21. The length of the CDR3 is 18 residues. The germline gives CDR1 DFQATT, CDR2 SNEGSKA (reference sequence). CDR3 region: CSAPGPPRTGQGYYEQYF. The sequenced CDR3 bases are TGCAGTGCCCCGGGTCCCCCTAGGACGGGACAGGGTTACTACGAG.

Of note for this clone: The sequence runs out 3 residues before the end of the CDR3; the remainder is reconstructed from the germline J gene. This chain links TRBV10-3 with TRBJ1-2; possibly TRBD1 for D (6 bases). The CDR3 length is 14 residues. Trimming took off 3 bases at V and 3 bases at J, with 11 bases between the two ends. Germline assignment: CDR1 ENHRY and CDR2 SYGVKD. This CDR3 reads CAISERTADYGYTF. CDR3 DNA, as far as it was read: TGTGCCATCAGTGAAAGGACAGCCGACTATGGC.

Of note for this clone: The observed sequence ends 3 residues before the CDR3 terminus, with the missing tail filled in from the germline J gene. V is TRBV5-4 and J is TRBJ2-5, with 7 bases that match TRBD2. This CDR3 is 16 amino acids long. Trimming at V came to 3 bases and at J to 4 bases, leaving 12 bases not matched to a gene. CDR1 and CDR2 from the germline V gene are SGHNT and YYREEE (reference sequence). The CDR3 spells CASSSRASGGGETQYF. CDR3 DNA (partial): TGTGCCAGCAGCTCACGGGCTAGCGGAGGCGGAGAGACC. The full variable domain, with the rest looked up from reference TRBV5-4 and TRBJ2-5, is ETGVTQSPTHLIKTRGQQVTLRCSSQSGHNTVSWYQQALGQGPQFIFQYYREEENGRGNFPPRFSGLQFPNYSSELNVNALELDDSALYLCASSSRASGGGETQYFGPGTRLLVL.

With regard to this clone: Read sequence stops 3 residues before the CDR3 end, and the germline J gene provides the missing end. This rearrangement joins TRBV30 to TRBJ1-4; D is uncertain. The CDR3 is made up of 14 amino acids. V was pared by 1 base and J by 6 bases, with 12 bases between. Germline loops: CDR1 GTSNPN, CDR2 SVGIG (reference sequence). CDR3 protein: CAWSDGRSHEKLFF. The sequenced part of the CDR3 DNA is TGTGCCTGGAGTGATGGGCGAAGCCATGAAAAA.

Comment on this clone: The read stops 3 residues short of the end of the CDR3; the missing end is completed from the germline J gene. The rearrangement uses TRBV5-1 and TRBJ2-3; TRBD1 matches 10 bases. Per germline, CDR1 SGHRS and CDR2 YFSETQ. This CDR3 has 15 amino acids. J gave up 6 bases and V 3 bases, and 7 bases lay outside the gene matches. CDR3 DNA (partial): TGCGCCAGCAGCTCCAGACAGGGGGCTGCGGATACG. Protein product: CASSSRQGAADT. The CDR3 in full is CASSSRQGAADTQYF. The full variable domain, its missing parts supplied by reference TRBV5-1 and TRBJ2-3, is KAGVTQTPRYLIKTRGQQVTLSCSPISGHRSVSWYQQTPGQGLQFLFEYFSETQRNKGNFPGRFSGRQFSNSRSEMNVSTLELGDSALYLCASSSRQGAADTQYFGPGTRLTVL.

CDR3 DNA, as far as it was read: TGTGCCAGCAGCCTACGAAGAGTCCTCCAAGAGACC. Its translation is CASSLRRVLQET. The complete CDR3 reads CASSLRRVLQETQYF. This sequence joins TRBV7-8 and TRBJ2-5; D is unclear. The read terminates 3 residues before the CDR3 end, so the remaining end is supplied by the germline J gene. CDR3 length: 15 residues. The V gene's germline CDR1 is SGHVS and CDR2 FQNEAQ. Between the trimmed V and J ends, which lost 5 bases and 1 base, there was a span of 14 bases.

In the case of this clone: From the germline J gene comes the end of the CDR3, since the read stops 3 residues before it. The chain links TRBV2 to TRBJ2-3; D remains ambiguous. The CDR3 runs 13 residues. In germline, CDR1 is SNHLY, CDR2 FYNNEI. V was clipped by 7 bases and J by 2 bases, with 10 bases between them. Here the CDR3 reads CASNRQATDTQYF. The sequenced part of the CDR3 DNA is TGTGCCAGCAATCGACAAGCCACAGATACG. Full variable domain (rest looked up from reference TRBV2 and TRBJ2-3): EPEVTQTPSHQVTQMGQEVILRCVPISNHLYFYWYRQILGQKVEFLVSFYNNEISEKSEIFDDQFSVERPDGSNFTLKIRSTKLEDSAMYFCASNRQATDTQYFGPGTRLTVL.

CDR3 DNA, as far as it was read: TGTGCCAGCAGCTTAGCCGGTAGCTTGAATACG. Its translation is CASSLAGSLNT. The complete CDR3 protein is CASSLAGSLNTQYF. This chain joins TRBV11-2 and TRBJ2-3, with unresolved D. The CDR3 goes on 3 residues after the read ends, and that part is filled in from the germline J gene. The CDR3 totals 14 residues. V shed 1 base and J shed 7 bases, with 12 bases lying between them. Germline CDR1 reads SGHAT; CDR2 reads FQNNGV. The entire variable domain, with the rest obtained from reference TRBV11-2 and TRBJ2-3, is as follows: EAGVAQSPRYKIIEKRQSVAFWCNPISGHATLYWYQQILGQGPKLLIQFQNNGVVDDSQLPKDRFSAERLKGVDSTLKIQPAKLEDSAVYLCASSLAGSLNTQYFGPGTRLTVL.

On this clone itself: The CDR3 end falls 3 residues outside the read, so it is completed with the germline J gene. The J gene is TRBJ2-2, the V gene TRBV19; D may be TRBD1 (6 bases). CDR1 and CDR2 from the germline V gene are LNHDA and SQIVND (reference sequence). The CDR3 loop spans 14 amino acids. V dropped 5 bases and J dropped 4 bases, with 11 bases sitting between them. CDR3 protein: CASSVTGFTGELFF. The sequenced CDR3 bases are TGTGCCAGTAGTGTCACAGGGTTCACCGGGGAG.

Regarding this clone: The read gets to within 3 residues of the CDR3 end, and the germline J gene fills in the rest. The genes are TRBV18 and TRBJ2-7, with D possibly being TRBD1 (6 bases). V was trimmed by 3 bases and J by 5 bases, leaving 11 bases between them. This CDR3 spans 13 amino acids. Per germline, CDR1 KGHSH and CDR2 LQKENI. The CDR3 bases that were read are TGTGCCAGCTCACCGGGGGCAGGGGACGAG. Translation: CASSPGAGDE. The entire CDR3 sequence reads CASSPGAGDEQYF.

On this clone: Read data end 3 residues before the CDR3 end; the end is taken from the germline J gene. The chain employs TRBV20-1 and TRBJ2-5; 8 nucleotides match TRBD1. CDR3 length: 14 amino acids. CDR1 DFQATT and CDR2 SNEGSKA come from the germline V gene (reference sequence). Unmatched junction bases numbered 11, after V lost 6 bases and J lost 5 bases. CDR3 protein: CSAPVAGGRETQYF. The sequenced part of the CDR3 DNA is TGCAGTGCCCCAGTCGCAGGGGGCCGGGAGACC.

Regarding this clone: Read coverage stops 3 residues before the CDR3 terminus; the germline J gene supplies the remainder. The chain is built from TRBV6-2 or TRBV6-3 and TRBJ2-1; D gene ambiguous. CDR3 size: 15 residues. The V gene's germline CDR1 is MNHEY and CDR2 SVGEGT. V was shortened by 0 bases and J by 3 bases, with 9 bases between the two germline ends. CDR3 sequence: CASSYSVSSYNEQFF. Partial CDR3 DNA: TGTGCCAGCAGTTACTCGGTCTCCAGCTACAATGAG.

Points on this clone: The read stops 3 residues short of the end of the CDR3; the missing end is completed from the germline J gene. This chain uses TRBV7-3 with TRBJ2-1, with TRBD1 identical over 7 bases. From germline, CDR1 is SGHTA and CDR2 FQGTGA. This CDR3 contains 15 residues. Trimming at V came to 2 bases and at J to 4 bases, leaving 5 bases not matched to a gene. Incomplete CDR3 DNA: TGTGCCAGCAGCTTAGCTTCACAGGGGTACAATGAG. It codes for CASSLASQGYNE. The whole CDR3 is CASSLASQGYNEQFF.

A word on this clone: The sequenced fragment ends 3 residues before the CDR3 boundary, so the rest is inferred from the germline J gene. The rearrangement joins TRBV7-9 to TRBJ1-6, with no clear D. This CDR3 is 14 amino acids long. CDR1 is SEHNR, CDR2 FQNEAQ, per germline (reference sequence). V gave up 5 bases and J gave up 5 bases, with 10 bases separating them. This CDR3 is CASSPRYDNSPLHF. The CDR3 bases that were read are TGTGCCAGCAGCCCCCGTTATGATAATTCACCC.

Comments on this clone: The DNA ends 3 residues before the CDR3 does, and the rest of the CDR3 is filled in from the germline J gene. This rearrangement joins TRBV2 to TRBJ2-7; 10 positions match TRBD2. V dropped 8 bases and J dropped 6; count of bases not matched to a gene: 10. The CDR3 loop spans 14 amino acids. Germline assignment: CDR1 SNHLY and CDR2 FYNNEI. The CDR3 bases that were read are TGTGCCAGCTCAAGGGAGCGGGAGGGCCCCGAG. Encoded protein: CASSREREGPE. The complete CDR3 reads CASSREREGPEQYF.